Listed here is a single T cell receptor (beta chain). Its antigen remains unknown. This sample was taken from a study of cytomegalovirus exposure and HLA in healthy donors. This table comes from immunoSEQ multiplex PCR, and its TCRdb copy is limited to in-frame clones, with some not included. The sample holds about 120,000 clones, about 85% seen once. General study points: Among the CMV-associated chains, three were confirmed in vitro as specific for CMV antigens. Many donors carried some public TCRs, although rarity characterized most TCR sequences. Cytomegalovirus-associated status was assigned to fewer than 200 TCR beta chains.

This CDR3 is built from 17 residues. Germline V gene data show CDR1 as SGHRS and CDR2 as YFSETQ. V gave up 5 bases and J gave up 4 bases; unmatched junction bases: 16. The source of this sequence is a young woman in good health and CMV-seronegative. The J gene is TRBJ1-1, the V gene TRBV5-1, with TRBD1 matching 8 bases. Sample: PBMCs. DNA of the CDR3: TGCGCCAGCAGAAATCTCACTTCAGGGGGCGGGAGCACTGAAGCTTTCTTT. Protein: CASRNLTSGGGSTEAFF.